The 8 T cell receptor beta chains listed next were all sequenced from one sample in a study of CD8 T cells in ankylosing spondylitis. TCRdb called the 5' RACE reads again in MiXCR, with one record for every CDR3 protein. The sample records about 220,000 distinct CDR3 sequences, roughly 26% being singletons. Sequencing was carried out using blood, either unsorted or a sorted T cell fraction (not recorded which). Receptor source: a male donor with ankylosing spondylitis or in good health (not recorded which).

This chain uses TRBV6-2 or TRBV6-3 with TRBJ1-3; D not resolved. This CDR3 has 14 residues. CDR1 is MNHEY, CDR2 SVGEGT, per germline. V gave up 4 bases and J gave up 0 bases, with 7 bases separating them. CDR3 amino acids: CASSFGPSGNTIYF. CDR3 nucleotides: TGTGCCAGCAGTTTCGGCCCCTCTGGAAACACCATATATTTT.

This clonotype was detected many times. The chain uses TRBV2 and TRBJ2-5; TRBD1 matches 8 bases. The V gene's germline CDR1 is SNHLY and CDR2 FYNNEI. The CDR3 sequence is 12 residues long. V gave up 7 bases and J gave up 7 bases; unmatched junction bases: 5. The chain's CDR3 is CASTLDRGTQYF. In nucleotides, the CDR3 is TGTGCCAGCACCCTAGACAGGGGGACCCAGTACTTC.

This clonotype was counted ten times or more. The chain recombines TRBV6-1 with TRBJ2-1, with 8 bases matching TRBD2. CDR1 is MNHNS and CDR2 is SASEGT in the germline V gene. Trimming took 6 bases from V and 0 from J; bases not matched to a gene: 7. The CDR3 is 16 residues long. CDR3: CASSRKSGSSYNEQFF. In DNA form, the CDR3 reads TGTGCCAGCAGCCGCAAGAGCGGGAGCTCCTACAATGAGCAGTTCTTC.

This clonotype was detected ten times or more. V gene TRBV7-2 combines with J gene TRBJ2-7; weak D call: TRBD2 (6 bases). The CDR3 extends over 11 amino acids. V shed 1 base and J shed 9 bases, with 7 bases lying between them. The germline V gene has CDR1 SGHTA and CDR2 FQGNSA. The CDR3 reads CASSLGGVQYF. As DNA, the CDR3 is TGTGCCAGCAGCTTAGGGGGGGTGCAGTACTTC.

In its sample, this clonotype was seen many times. For the CDR3, the DNA is TGTGCCAGCAGTTTGCAGGTGAACACTGAAGCTTTCTTT. Translating it yields CASSLQVNTEAFF. The rearrangement links TRBV6-5 to TRBJ1-1; D gene unclear. CDR1 and CDR2 (germline): MNHEY, SVGAGI. Trimming took off 4 bases at V and 0 bases at J, with 6 bases between the two ends. The CDR3 covers 13 residues.

The table lists this clonotype with many counts. The rearrangement joins TRBV5-1 to TRBJ2-7; D unclear. V was cut by 1 base and J by 0 bases, with 11 bases left in between. Germline CDR1 reads SGHRS; CDR2 reads YFSETQ. The CDR3 contains 15 residues. The CDR3 sequence is CASSLSSTTSYEQYF. The CDR3 nucleotides are TGCGCCAGCAGCTTGTCCTCCACAACCTCCTACGAGCAGTACTTC. Together with reference TRBV5-1 and TRBJ2-7, the CDR3 gives the full variable domain: KAGVTQTPRYLIKTRGQQVTLSCSPISGHRSVSWYQQTPGQGLQFLFEYFSETQRNKGNFPGRFSGRQFSNSRSEMNVSTLELGDSALYLCASSLSSTTSYEQYFGPGTRLTVT.

This clonotype has a count of ten or more. The genes are TRBV6-1 and TRBJ2-5; D is possibly TRBD1 (6 bases). Trimming left V 6 bases short and J 5 bases short, with 16 bases between. The CDR3 totals 14 residues. Germline V gene lookup returns CDR1 MNHNS and CDR2 SASEGT. CDR3 DNA sequence: TGTGCCAGCAGACCGGGCACAGGGTCGGAGACCCAGTACTTC. Encoded protein: CASRPGTGSETQYF.

About this clonotype itself: A much larger clone lies a single base off, so this may be a read error. The rearrangement uses TRBV12-3 or TRBV12-4 and TRBJ1-4; D is ambiguous. The CDR3 is made up of 14 amino acids. The CDR3 is CASSFSMWNERLFF. DNA for the CDR3: TGTGCCAGCAGTTTTTCGATGTGGAATGAAAGACTGTTTTTT.